This is a list of T cell receptor beta chains from one sample in a study of cytomegalovirus exposure and HLA in healthy donors. Libraries were prepared by immunoSEQ multiplex PCR; TCRdb keeps only in-frame clonotypes and omits some of them. Of about 190,000 clones in the sample, about 77% were seen once. Sequencing was carried out using PBMCs. The receptors stem from a man younger than 40 in good health and CMV-seropositive. Each CDR3 is given with its conserved first and last residue. Rows may omit the clone size; those that give it use once, few, many or a size class.

j_call: TRBJ2-3
v_call: TRBV7-2
clone_size: once
cdr3_aa: CANSQWGVHTDTQYF

j_call: TRBJ1-1
v_call: TRBV30
clone_size: .
cdr3_aa: CAWRGQVNTEAFF

j_call: TRBJ1-1
v_call: TRBV11-2
clone_size: .
cdr3_aa: CASSLSPGRAFF

j_call: TRBJ2-3
v_call: TRBV10-3
clone_size: few
cdr3_aa: CAINSGTSGRSADTQYF

j_call: TRBJ1-1
v_call: TRBV6-1
clone_size: few
cdr3_aa: CASSEAAAANTEAFF

j_call: TRBJ2-5
v_call: TRBV5-6
clone_size: .
cdr3_aa: CASSQRGGQETQYF

j_call: TRBJ1-5
v_call: TRBV4-1
clone_size: .
cdr3_aa: CASSQAEGSQPQHF

j_call: TRBJ1-3
v_call: TRBV14
clone_size: few
cdr3_aa: CASSPTGAGNTIYF

j_call: TRBJ1-1
v_call: TRBV5-1
clone_size: few
cdr3_aa: CASSSRGGSGTEAFF

j_call: TRBJ2-2
v_call: TRBV4-3
clone_size: few
cdr3_aa: CASSHGQGWAGELFF

j_call: TRBJ2-1
v_call: TRBV10-3
clone_size: .
cdr3_aa: CAISDSRGGYDEQFF

j_call: TRBJ2-7
v_call: TRBV27
clone_size: .
cdr3_aa: CASSFYGTGDEQYF

j_call: TRBJ2-5
v_call: TRBV7-3
clone_size: few
cdr3_aa: CASSPIAGAVETQYF

j_call: TRBJ1-1
v_call: TRBV11-2
clone_size: .
cdr3_aa: CASSLGLLGQGVEAFF

j_call: TRBJ2-2
v_call: TRBV19
clone_size: .
cdr3_aa: CASSRTTLNTGELFF

j_call: TRBJ2-5
v_call: TRBV15
clone_size: .
cdr3_aa: CATSRVGVETQYF

j_call: TRBJ1-6
v_call: TRBV2
clone_size: few
cdr3_aa: CASTGRGRSPLHF

j_call: TRBJ2-5
v_call: TRBV10-2
clone_size: .
cdr3_aa: CASRETGPWETQYF

j_call: TRBJ2-4
v_call: TRBV2
clone_size: few
cdr3_aa: CASSGGVSSDIQYF

j_call: TRBJ2-2
v_call: TRBV28
clone_size: few
cdr3_aa: CASSSRTGRDTGELFF

j_call: TRBJ2-5
v_call: TRBV7-9
clone_size: .
cdr3_aa: CSSSQTGVSSQETQYF

j_call: TRBJ2-1
v_call: TRBV7-3
clone_size: .
cdr3_aa: CASSLNNRYNEQFF

j_call: TRBJ2-1
v_call: TRBV19
clone_size: .
cdr3_aa: CAAGGSYNEQFF

j_call: TRBJ2-7
v_call: TRBV5-8
clone_size: .
cdr3_aa: CASSLAGGRAGYEQYF

j_call: TRBJ1-5
v_call: TRBV19
clone_size: .
cdr3_aa: CASSIDPPGDLNQPQHF

j_call: TRBJ1-5
v_call: TRBV30
clone_size: .
cdr3_aa: CASRQKLVNQPQHF

j_call: TRBJ2-7
v_call: TRBV30
clone_size: .
cdr3_aa: CAWSVRSPGTQITYEQYF

j_call: TRBJ1-2
v_call: TRBV4-1
clone_size: .
cdr3_aa: CASSQDVQFYGYTF

j_call: TRBJ2-7
v_call: TRBV7-6
clone_size: .
cdr3_aa: CASSFLLAGSEQYF

j_call: TRBJ1-2
v_call: TRBV4-2
clone_size: few
cdr3_aa: CASSQAGSGYTF